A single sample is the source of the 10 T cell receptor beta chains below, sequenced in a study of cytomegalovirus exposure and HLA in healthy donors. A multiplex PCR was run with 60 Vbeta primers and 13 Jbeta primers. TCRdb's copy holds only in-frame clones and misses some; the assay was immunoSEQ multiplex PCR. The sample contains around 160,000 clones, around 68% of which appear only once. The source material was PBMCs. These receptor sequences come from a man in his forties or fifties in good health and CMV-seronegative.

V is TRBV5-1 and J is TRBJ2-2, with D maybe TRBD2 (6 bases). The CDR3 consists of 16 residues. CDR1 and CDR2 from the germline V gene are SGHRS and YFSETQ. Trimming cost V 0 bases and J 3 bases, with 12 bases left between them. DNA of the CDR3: TGCGCCAGCAGCTTGGTTGGAGGGATCGACACCGGGGAGCTGTTTTTT. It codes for CASSLVGGIDTGELFF.

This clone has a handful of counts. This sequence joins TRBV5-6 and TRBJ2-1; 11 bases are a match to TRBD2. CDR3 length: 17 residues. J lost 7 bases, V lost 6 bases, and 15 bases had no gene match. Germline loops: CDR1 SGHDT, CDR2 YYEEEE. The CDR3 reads CASTSRGLAVRANEQFF. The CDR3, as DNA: TGTGCCAGCACGTCGCGGGGACTAGCGGTAAGGGCTAATGAGCAGTTCTTC.

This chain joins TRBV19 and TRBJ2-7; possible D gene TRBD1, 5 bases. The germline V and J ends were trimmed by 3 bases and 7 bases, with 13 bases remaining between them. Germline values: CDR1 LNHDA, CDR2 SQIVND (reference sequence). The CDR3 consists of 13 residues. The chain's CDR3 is CASSIQGSEEQYF. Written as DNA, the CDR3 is TGTGCCAGTAGTATTCAGGGTTCGGAAGAGCAGTACTTC.

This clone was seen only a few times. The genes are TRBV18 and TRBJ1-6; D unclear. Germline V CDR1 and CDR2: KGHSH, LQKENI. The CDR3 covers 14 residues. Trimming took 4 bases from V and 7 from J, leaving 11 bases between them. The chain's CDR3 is CASSREGGNSPLHF. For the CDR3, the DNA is TGTGCCAGCTCACGGGAGGGAGGAAATTCACCCCTCCACTTT.

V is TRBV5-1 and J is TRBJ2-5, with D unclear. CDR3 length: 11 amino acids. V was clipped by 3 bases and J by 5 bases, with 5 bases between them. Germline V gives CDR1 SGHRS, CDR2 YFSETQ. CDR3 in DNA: TGCGCCAGCAGCTCGCGGGAGACCCAGTACTTC. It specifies CASSSRETQYF.

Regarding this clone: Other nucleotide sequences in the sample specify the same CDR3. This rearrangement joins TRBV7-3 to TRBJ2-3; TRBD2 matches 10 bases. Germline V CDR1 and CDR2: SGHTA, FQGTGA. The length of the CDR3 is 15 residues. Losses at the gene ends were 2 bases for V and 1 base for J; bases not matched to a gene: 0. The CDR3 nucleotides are TGTGCCAGCAGCTTACTAGCGGGGGGCACAGATACGCAGTATTTT. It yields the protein CASSLLAGGTDTQYF.

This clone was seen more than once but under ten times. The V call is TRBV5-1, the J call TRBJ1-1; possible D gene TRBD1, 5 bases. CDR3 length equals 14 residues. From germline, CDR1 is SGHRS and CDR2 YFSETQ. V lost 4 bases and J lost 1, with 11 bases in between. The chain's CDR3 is CASSAHTGNTEAFF. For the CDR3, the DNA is TGCGCCAGCAGCGCCCACACAGGGAACACTGAAGCTTTCTTT.

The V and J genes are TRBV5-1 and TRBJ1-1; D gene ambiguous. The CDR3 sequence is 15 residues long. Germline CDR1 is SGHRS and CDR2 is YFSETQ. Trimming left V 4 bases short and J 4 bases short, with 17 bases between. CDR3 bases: TGCGCCAGCAGCGCACCACTCGGTCCGGGCACTGAAGCTTTCTTT. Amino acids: CASSAPLGPGTEAFF.

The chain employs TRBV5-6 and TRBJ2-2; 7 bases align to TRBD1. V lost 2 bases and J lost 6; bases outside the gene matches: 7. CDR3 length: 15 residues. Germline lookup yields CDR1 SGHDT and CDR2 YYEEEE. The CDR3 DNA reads TGTGCCAGCAGCTTATTGACAGGGCTGGCCGGGGAGCTGTTTTTT. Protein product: CASSLLTGLAGELFF.

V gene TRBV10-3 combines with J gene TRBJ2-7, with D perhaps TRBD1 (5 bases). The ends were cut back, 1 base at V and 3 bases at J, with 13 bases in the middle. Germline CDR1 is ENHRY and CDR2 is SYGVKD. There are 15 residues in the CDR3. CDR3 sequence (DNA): TGTGCCATCAGTGAGTGGGGCAGCTCGGACTACGAGCAGTACTTC. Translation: CAISEWGSSDYEQYF.